This record concerns one T cell receptor (beta chain) sequence. This sample was included in a study of shared clonotypes between healthy human individuals. This CDR3 has 17 residues. Unmatched junction bases numbered 11, after V lost 7 bases and J lost 0 bases. CDR1 is LNHDA, CDR2 SQIVND, per germline (reference sequence). Method: immunoSEQ multiplex PCR; TCRdb's copy keeps in-frame clones and lacks some. The sample shows over 2,000,000 clones, 93% of them seen only once. Terminally differentiated effector memory CD45RA+ cells were excluded by CCR7 positive selection of CD45RO-negative cells. The source of this sequence is a man aged 18 to 29 in good health. Some clones in this sample may be carry-over from other donors' samples. The sequenced sample consisted of naive CD8+ T cells from PBMCs. V usage is TRBV19 and J usage is TRBJ1-1; 10 bases line up with TRBD1. CDR3 in DNA: TGTGCCAGTACCCCGGGACAGGGGCTTGGACTGAACACTGAAGCTTTCTTT. Amino acid sequence: CASTPGQGLGLNTEAFF.